The clone carrying this TCR beta chain appeared a few times. These data are taken from a study of identical twins. Germline values: CDR1 MNHEY, CDR2 SVGAGI. This CDR3 contains 15 residues. The V and J ends lost 2 bases and 0 bases respectively, with 9 bases between them. MiXCR was run by TCRdb on the 5' RACE reads, yielding one entry per CDR3 protein. The table shows roughly 540,000 distinct CDR3 sequences, with roughly a fifth occurring only once. Another study also made use of these data, one on T cells expressing NK-cell markers.

The sequence derives from a woman younger than 35 in good health. The rearrangement uses TRBV6-5 and TRBJ2-3; D ambiguous. The sample comprised CD4+ T cells sorted from blood. Here the CDR3 DNA reads TGTGCCAGCAGTTACATCGGGCAGAGCACAGATACGCAGTATTTT. Translating it yields CASSYIGQSTDTQYF.